This record covers a single T cell receptor beta chain. The antigen is undetermined. The data were obtained in a study of cytomegalovirus exposure and HLA in healthy donors. Whole-study findings and limits: Many donors carried some public TCRs, although rarity characterized most TCR sequences.

Primers included in the PCR were 60 Vbeta and 13 Jbeta primers. The repertoire was sequenced with immunoSEQ multiplex PCR; TCRdb's copy has only in-frame clones and lacks some. The sample includes 140,000 to 150,000 clones, 8.5% to 10% seen only once; the top ten take under 2%. The V gene's germline CDR1 is LNHNV and CDR2 YYDKDF (reference sequence). With 5 bases removed from V and 7 bases from J, the gap between germline ends came to 18 bases. The length of the CDR3 is 14 residues. The chain combines TRBV15 with TRBJ2-7, with D possibly being TRBD1 (5 bases). The source is a man aged 50 or older in good health and CMV-seronegative. The sequenced sample consisted of PBMCs. CDR3 sequence (DNA): TGTGCCACCAGCCCGTTAGGGGAAAGTAATGAGCAGTACTTC. Amino acid sequence: CATSPLGESNEQYF.